The 5 T cell receptor beta chains listed next were all sequenced from one sample in a study of blood T cell repertoires in COVID-19. Assay: immunoSEQ multiplex PCR; the TCRdb copy retains only in-frame clones and omits some. The data hold some 400,000 clones, with roughly nine tenths observed a single time. The sequencing input was PBMCs or T cells enriched from blood (not recorded which). The source is a man aged 25 to 45 who had recovered from COVID-19.

This clone was seen only once. The chain is built from TRBV30 and TRBJ1-1; 10 positions match TRBD1. CDR1 GTSNPN and CDR2 SVGIG come from the germline V gene (reference sequence). Losses at the gene ends were 0 bases for V and 1 base for J; bases not matched to a gene: 5. The CDR3 is 16 amino acids. The CDR3 DNA sequence: TGTGCCTGGAGTGTGACAGGGGGCAATTCGAACACTGAAGCTTTCTTT. It encodes CAWSVTGGNSNTEAFF.

This chain links TRBV3-1 (or the pseudogene TRBV3-2) with TRBJ2-1, with TRBD2 matching 9 bases. Trimming removed 3 bases from V and 6 bases from J; junction bases left unmatched: 9. The CDR3 totals 16 residues. In germline, CDR1 is LGHDT, CDR2 YNNKEL (reference sequence). CDR3 in amino acids: CASSHAREGPGNEQFF. In DNA, the CDR3 is TGTGCCAGCAGCCACGCGCGGGAGGGCCCCGGCAATGAGCAGTTCTTC.

V and J are TRBV10-1 and TRBJ1-1, with D perhaps matching TRBD1 (6 bases). The CDR3 runs 16 residues. Trimming pared 5 bases from V and 1 base from J, leaving 17 bases between. Germline lookup yields CDR1 WNHNN and CDR2 SYGVQD (reference sequence). The CDR3 spells CASSITGLGRNTEAFF. CDR3 in DNA: TGCGCCAGCAGTATTACAGGGTTGGGGAGGAACACTGAAGCTTTCTTT.

This CDR3 is CASSWEARGNQPQHF. CDR3 DNA sequence: TGTGCCAGCAGCTGGGAGGCCAGGGGGAATCAGCCCCAGCATTTT. The rearrangement uses TRBV28 and TRBJ1-5, with TRBD1 identical over 7 bases. The CDR3 length is 15 residues. After removal of 6 bases from V and 4 bases from J, the junction contained 9 bases not matched to a gene. The germline gives CDR1 MDHEN, CDR2 SYDVKM.

This chain uses TRBV7-8 with TRBJ2-1; D gene unclear. The CDR3 contains 13 residues. Between the trimmed V and J ends, which lost 0 bases and 8 bases, there was a span of 8 bases. Germline V gene sequence: CDR1 SGHVS, CDR2 FQNEAQ. In DNA, the CDR3 is TGTGCCAGCAGCTTAGCGCAGATCTATGAGCAGTTCTTC. Its translation: CASSLAQIYEQFF. The entire variable domain, with the rest obtained from reference TRBV7-8 and TRBJ2-1, is as follows: GAGVSQSPRYKVAKRGQDVALRCDPISGHVSLFWYQQALGQGPEFLTYFQNEAQLDKSGLPSDRFFAERPEGSVSTLKIQRTQQEDSAVYLCASSLAQIYEQFFGPGTRLTVL.